The text below deals with one T cell receptor beta chain. It lacks a known antigen. The junction differs from germline at one of its ends, possibly a read error. In the same sample, other DNA sequences code for this CDR3. This record comes from a study of beta chain features in type 1 diabetes (dated by TCRdb to the late 2010s). A note on the overall study: No differences in mean age, gender distribution, total cell number or subset yield were found between patients and healthy donors. Across all samples, fewer than 110,000,000 sorted cells were examined, and cell number per subset correlated strongly with RNA yield. The study compared TCRB repertoires of sorted circulating CD4+ T cell subsets between recently diagnosed type 1 diabetes patients and matched healthy donors. Regulatory and stem cell-like memory subsets were obtained from only 8 patients and about eight healthy donors, while naive and central memory subsets were obtained from all 28 donors. Points the paper makes about the study in general: Sequencing cDNA rather than genomic DNA could over-represent highly expressing activated cells, although activation and CD3 levels did not differ between groups. PCR may preferentially amplify shorter templates, but because patient and control samples were amplified and corrected together, any resulting skew would affect both groups equally. Patients with type 1 diabetes made fewer insertions and deleted more nucleotides at VDJ recombination sites, implying thymic rearrangement abnormalities. In all four CD4+ subsets, TCRB CDR3 length was moderately but significantly shorter in type 1 diabetes patients. HLA sub-analyses involved small numbers of individuals, so any influence of HLA type on TCRB rearrangement remained unresolved. The naive, central memory and regulatory TCRB repertoires appeared to resemble one another more closely among patients than among healthy donors.

Each donor gave one peripheral blood draw, averaging approximately 120 mL, which was collected into heparinised tubes. A BD FACSAria II was used to sort naive, central memory, regulatory and stem cell-like memory CD4+ T cells with a panel that included CD45RO, CCR7, CD25, CD127, CD95 and CD27. All sorted populations exceeded 95% purity. Right away, PBMCs were isolated by Lymphoprep density gradient centrifugation and were stained directly, with no culture step. So that batch effects would be minimized, each experiment stained and sorted samples in pairs, pairing one healthy donor with one patient. From the cysteine up to the phenylalanine, the CDR3 has a length of 11 residues. Kept here is only the CDR3 DNA, which spans 33 bases and is read in frame from base 1. Reading the germline V gene gives CDR1 SQVTM and CDR2 ANQGSEA. The entire isolated RNA was reverse transcribed using the High Capacity cDNA Reverse Transcription Kit, and thus expressed TCRB transcripts were sequenced. Deep immunoSEQ sequencing was applied to naive, central memory and regulatory T cell samples, giving an average of roughly 3.6 million total reads per sample. Sorted cells were lysed in RLT buffer, and RNA was extracted using DNase-treated RNeasy Micro or Mini kits according to cell number. Each cell subset was processed on its own to prevent cross-contamination, while patient and healthy donor samples were processed together. Using the immunoSEQ multiplex PCR, TCRB sequences were amplified from cDNA into 87-bp fragments spanning the CDR3 region. Sequencing of the amplicons was done on the Illumina HiSeq platform. The study's processing was this. Synthetic template baselines were used to correct PCR bias computationally, reads within Hamming distance 2 were collapsed, and singletons that could not be merged were discarded. Reads were aligned against IMGT to assign V, D and J genes, CDR3 length and insertions or deletions at six rearrangement sites. Within each subset, clonotype counts were normalized to the number of sorted cells before true diversity and Gini coefficients were calculated with the tcR R package. The overlap coefficient, calculated on TCRB nucleotide sequences, was used to measure repertoire sharing. Out-of-frame TCRB sequences from naive cells were analyzed as a proxy for the pre-selection repertoire. The table was pulled from immuneACCESS by TCRdb, which kept in-frame rearrangements only. Such tables lose some clones; where checked, under half of the loss comes from unresolved V genes, and the rest has no known cause. V, J and clone size reflect that table, while D and trimming were determined from the DNA. This sample is represented by some 170,000 clones; roughly 63% of them were singletons. About 0.081% of the sample comes from the top ten.

The rearrangement combines TRBV29-1 with TRBJ2-3; a confident D gene designation cannot be given. Sequencing was carried out using naive CD4+ T cells from blood. What the cell subset or site label conveys for this sample: true naive CD4+ T cells. The receptor's source is a man aged 30 to 45 with type 1 diabetes. The encoded CDR3 is CSVEGTDTQYF. In nucleotides, the sequence is TGCAGCGTCGAAGGCACAGATACGCAGTATTTT.